The entry that follows covers one T cell receptor (beta chain) sequence. These data come from a study of blood T cell repertoires in COVID-19. On the study more broadly: Acute-phase and convalescent COVID-19 samples originated in the United States, Italy and Spain. PBMCs, B-cell-depleted T cells, or T cells were the source of the cDNA or gDNA that made up the material.

Seattle's enrolled individuals joined amid active infection and were then monitored longitudinally. As processed by the authors: Quantification of nucleated cells was approximated via reference gene primer amplification. TCRdb's table, derived via immunoSEQ multiplex PCR, lists solely in-frame clones and lacks some. The V and J calls and clone size were taken over from that table, and D and trimming were inferred from the DNA. The sample lists a few hundred thousand clones; about 90% were seen once. This sequence was found in a woman aged 40-49 years with COVID-19, enrolled during active disease. The sequenced material came from peripheral blood.

The CDR3 loop reads CASSRQPIVSGNTIYF. CDR3 nucleotide sequence: TGTGCCAGCAGCAGACAACCCATCGTCTCTGGAAACACCATATATTTT. The J gene is TRBJ1-3, the V gene TRBV7-2; D gene uncertain. CDR1 is SGHTA and CDR2 is FQGNSA in the germline V gene. Trimming removed 5 bases at V and 0 bases at J, with 14 bases between. The CDR3 contains 16 residues.